This T cell receptor beta chain derives from a study of cytotoxic CD8 clonotypes in ibrutinib-treated CLL. The V gene end was trimmed by 2 bases and the J gene end by 6 bases; junction bases not matched to a gene: 7. Germline lookup yields CDR1 MNHNY and CDR2 SVGAGI (reference sequence). CDR3 length equals 15 residues. This table comes from immunoSEQ multiplex PCR, and its TCRdb copy is limited to in-frame clones, with some not included. Among fewer than 150,000 clones, around four fifths were seen once, and the ten largest hold around 3%. The genes are TRBV6-6 and TRBJ1-5; 7 nucleotides align to TRBD1. The receptor was isolated from a human donor with chronic lymphocytic leukemia. The sequencing used PBMCs, collected after 24 months of ibrutinib treatment. The CDR3 loop is CASSYAGTAGQPQHF. In DNA, the CDR3 is TGTGCCAGCAGTTACGCAGGGACAGCAGGTCAGCCCCAGCATTTT.